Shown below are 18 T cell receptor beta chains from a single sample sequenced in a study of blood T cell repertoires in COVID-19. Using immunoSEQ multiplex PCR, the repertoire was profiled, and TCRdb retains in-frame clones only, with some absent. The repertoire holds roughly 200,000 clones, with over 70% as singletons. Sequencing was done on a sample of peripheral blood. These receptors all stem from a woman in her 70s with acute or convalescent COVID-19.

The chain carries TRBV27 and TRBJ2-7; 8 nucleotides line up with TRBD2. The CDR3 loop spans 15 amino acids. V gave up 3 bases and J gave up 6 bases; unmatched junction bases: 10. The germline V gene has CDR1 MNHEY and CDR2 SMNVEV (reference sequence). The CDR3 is CASSFAGTSVREQYF. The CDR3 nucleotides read TGTGCCAGCAGTTTTGCCGGGACTAGTGTCCGCGAGCAGTACTTC.

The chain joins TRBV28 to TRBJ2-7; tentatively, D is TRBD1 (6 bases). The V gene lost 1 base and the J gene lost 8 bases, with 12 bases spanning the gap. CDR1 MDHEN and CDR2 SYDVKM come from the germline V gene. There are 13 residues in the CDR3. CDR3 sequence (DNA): TGTGCCAGCAGTTTATTTAGGACAGAAAAGCAGTACTTC. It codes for CASSLFRTEKQYF. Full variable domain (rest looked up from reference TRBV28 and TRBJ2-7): DVKVTQSSRYLVKRTGEKVFLECVQDMDHENMFWYRQDPGLGLRLIYFSYDVKMKEKGDIPEGYSVSREKKERFSLILESASTNQTSMYLCASSLFRTEKQYFGPGTRLTVT.

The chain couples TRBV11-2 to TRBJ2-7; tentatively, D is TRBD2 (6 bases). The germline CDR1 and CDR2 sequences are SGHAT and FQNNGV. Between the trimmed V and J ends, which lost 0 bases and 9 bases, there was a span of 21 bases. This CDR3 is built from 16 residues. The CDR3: CASSLDPGGEARRQYF. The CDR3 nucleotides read TGTGCCAGCAGCTTAGATCCCGGGGGAGAAGCTCGTCGGCAGTACTTC.

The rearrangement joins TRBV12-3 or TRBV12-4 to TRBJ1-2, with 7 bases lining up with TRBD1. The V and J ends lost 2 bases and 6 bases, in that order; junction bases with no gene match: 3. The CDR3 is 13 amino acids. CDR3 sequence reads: CASSLRQGDGYTF. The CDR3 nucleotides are TGTGCCAGCAGTTTACGGCAGGGGGATGGCTACACCTTC.

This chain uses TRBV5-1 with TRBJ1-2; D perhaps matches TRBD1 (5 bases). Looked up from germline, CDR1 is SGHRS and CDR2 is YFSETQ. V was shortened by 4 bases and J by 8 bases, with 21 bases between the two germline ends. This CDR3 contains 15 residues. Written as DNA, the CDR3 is TGCGCCAGCAGCCCATTGTCGGCAGGGTCTGAAGGCTACACCTTC. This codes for CASSPLSAGSEGYTF.

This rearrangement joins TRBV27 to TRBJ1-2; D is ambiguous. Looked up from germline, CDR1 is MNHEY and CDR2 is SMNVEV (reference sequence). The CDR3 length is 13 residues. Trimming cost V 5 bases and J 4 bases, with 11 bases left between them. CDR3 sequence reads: CASSPRVSYGYTF. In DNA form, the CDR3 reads TGTGCCAGCAGTCCGAGAGTTAGCTATGGCTACACCTTC.

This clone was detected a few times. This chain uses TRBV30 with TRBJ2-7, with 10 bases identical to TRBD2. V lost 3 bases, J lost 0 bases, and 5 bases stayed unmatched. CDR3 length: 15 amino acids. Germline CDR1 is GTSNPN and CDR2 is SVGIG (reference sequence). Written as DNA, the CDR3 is TGTGCCTGGAGCCCACTAGCGGGGCACTCCTACGAGCAGTACTTC. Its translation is CAWSPLAGHSYEQYF. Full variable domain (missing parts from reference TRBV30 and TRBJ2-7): SQTIHQWPATLVQPVGSPLSLECTVEGTSNPNLYWYRQAAGRGLQLLFYSVGIGQISSEVPQNLSASRPQDRQFILSSKKLLLSDSGFYLCAWSPLAGHSYEQYFGPGTRLTVT.

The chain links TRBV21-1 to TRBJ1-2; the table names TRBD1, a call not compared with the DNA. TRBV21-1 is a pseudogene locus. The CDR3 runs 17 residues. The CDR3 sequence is CASSKANLTGRRRGYTF. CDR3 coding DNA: TGTGCCAGCAGCAAAGCAAACCTGACAGGGCGCAGGCGGGGCTACACCTTC.

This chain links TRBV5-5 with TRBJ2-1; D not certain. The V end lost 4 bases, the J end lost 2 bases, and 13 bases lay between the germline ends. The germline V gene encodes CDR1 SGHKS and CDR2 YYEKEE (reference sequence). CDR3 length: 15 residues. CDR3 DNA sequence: TGTGCCAGCAGCCCAGACCCGAGCGCCTACAATGAGCAGTTCTTC. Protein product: CASSPDPSAYNEQFF. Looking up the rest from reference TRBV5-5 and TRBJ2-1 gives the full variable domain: DAGVTQSPTHLIKTRGQQVTLRCSPISGHKSVSWYQQVLGQGPQFIFQYYEKEERGRGNFPDRFSARQFPNYSSELNVNALLLGDSALYLCASSPDPSAYNEQFFGPGTRLTVL.

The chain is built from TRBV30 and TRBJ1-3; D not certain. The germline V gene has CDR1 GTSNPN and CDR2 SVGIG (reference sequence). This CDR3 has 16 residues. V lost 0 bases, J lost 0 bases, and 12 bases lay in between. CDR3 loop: CAWSVRGGLSGNTIYF. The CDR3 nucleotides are TGTGCCTGGAGTGTACGGGGAGGCCTCTCTGGAAACACCATATATTTT.

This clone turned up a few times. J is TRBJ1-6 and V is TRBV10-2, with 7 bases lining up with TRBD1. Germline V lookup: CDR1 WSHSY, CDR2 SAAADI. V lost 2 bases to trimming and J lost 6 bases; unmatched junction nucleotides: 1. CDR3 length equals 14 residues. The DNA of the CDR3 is TGCGCCAGCAGTGAGACAGGGGTTAATTCACCCCTCCACTTT. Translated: CASSETGVNSPLHF.

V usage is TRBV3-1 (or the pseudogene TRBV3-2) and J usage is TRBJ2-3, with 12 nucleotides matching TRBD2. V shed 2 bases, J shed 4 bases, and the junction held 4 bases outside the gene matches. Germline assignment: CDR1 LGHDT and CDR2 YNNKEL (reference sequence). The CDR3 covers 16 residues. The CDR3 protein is CASSQHLAGGADTQYF. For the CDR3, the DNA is TGTGCCAGCAGCCAACACCTAGCGGGGGGGGCAGATACGCAGTATTTT.

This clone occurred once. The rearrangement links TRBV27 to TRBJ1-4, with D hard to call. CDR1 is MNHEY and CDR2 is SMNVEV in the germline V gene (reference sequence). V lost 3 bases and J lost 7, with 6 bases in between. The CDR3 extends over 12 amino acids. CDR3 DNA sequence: TGTGCCAGCAGTTTTACGGGTGAAAAACTGTTTTTT. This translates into CASSFTGEKLFF.

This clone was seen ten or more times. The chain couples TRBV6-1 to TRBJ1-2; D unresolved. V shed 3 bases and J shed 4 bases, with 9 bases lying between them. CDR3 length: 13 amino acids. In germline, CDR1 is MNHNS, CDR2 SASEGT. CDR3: CASSDGLTYGYTF. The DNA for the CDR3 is TGTGCCAGCAGTGATGGGCTAACCTATGGCTACACCTTC.

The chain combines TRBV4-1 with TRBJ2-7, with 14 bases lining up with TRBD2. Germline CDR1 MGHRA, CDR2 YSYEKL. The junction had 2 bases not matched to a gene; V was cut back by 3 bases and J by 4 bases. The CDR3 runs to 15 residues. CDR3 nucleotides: TGCGCCAGCAGCCAGGGACTAGCGGGAGTATACGAGCAGTACTTC. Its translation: CASSQGLAGVYEQYF.

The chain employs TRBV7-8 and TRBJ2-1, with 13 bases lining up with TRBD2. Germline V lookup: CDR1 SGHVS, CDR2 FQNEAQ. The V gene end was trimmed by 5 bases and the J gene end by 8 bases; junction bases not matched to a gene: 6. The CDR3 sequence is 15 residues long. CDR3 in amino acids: CASSRTSGSPHEQFF. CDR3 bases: TGTGCCAGCAGCCGGACTAGCGGGAGTCCCCATGAGCAGTTCTTC.

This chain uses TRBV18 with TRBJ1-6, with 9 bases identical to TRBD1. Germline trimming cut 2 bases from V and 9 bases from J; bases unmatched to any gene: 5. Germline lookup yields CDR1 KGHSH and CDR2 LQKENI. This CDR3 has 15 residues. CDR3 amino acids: CASSPAGQGSSPLHF. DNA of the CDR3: TGTGCCAGCTCACCAGCAGGACAGGGGAGTTCACCCCTCCACTTT.

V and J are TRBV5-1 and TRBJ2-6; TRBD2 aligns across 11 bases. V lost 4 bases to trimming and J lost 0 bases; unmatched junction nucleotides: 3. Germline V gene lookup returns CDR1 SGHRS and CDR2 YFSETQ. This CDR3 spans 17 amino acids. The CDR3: CASSGTSGRSGANVLTF. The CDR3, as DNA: TGCGCCAGCAGCGGGACTAGCGGTCGCTCTGGGGCCAACGTCCTGACTTTC.